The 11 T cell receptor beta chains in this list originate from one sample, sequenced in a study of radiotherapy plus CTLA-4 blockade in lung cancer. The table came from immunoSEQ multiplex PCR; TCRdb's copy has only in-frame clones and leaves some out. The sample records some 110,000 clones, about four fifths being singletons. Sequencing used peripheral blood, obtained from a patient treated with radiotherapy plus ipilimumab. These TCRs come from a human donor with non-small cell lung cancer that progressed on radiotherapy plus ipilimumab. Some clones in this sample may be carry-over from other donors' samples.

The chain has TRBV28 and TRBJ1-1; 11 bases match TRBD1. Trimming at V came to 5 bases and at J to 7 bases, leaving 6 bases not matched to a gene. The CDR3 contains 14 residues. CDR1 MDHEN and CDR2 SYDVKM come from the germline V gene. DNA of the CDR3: TGTGCCAGCAGTGTTGGGACAGGGGGGCTTGAAGCTTTCTTT. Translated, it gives CASSVGTGGLEAFF.

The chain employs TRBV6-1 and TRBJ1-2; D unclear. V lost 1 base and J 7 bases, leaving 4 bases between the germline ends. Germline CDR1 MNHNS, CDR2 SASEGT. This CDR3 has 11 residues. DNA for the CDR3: TGTGCCAGCAGTGAAGGTGGTGGCTACACCTTC. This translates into CASSEGGGYTF.

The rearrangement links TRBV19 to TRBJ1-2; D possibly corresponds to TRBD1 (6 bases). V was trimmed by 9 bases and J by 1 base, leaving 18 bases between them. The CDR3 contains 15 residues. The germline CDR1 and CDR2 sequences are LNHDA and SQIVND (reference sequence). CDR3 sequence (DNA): TGTGCCAGCTCTCCTAACAGGGCCCTTAACTATGGCTACACCTTC. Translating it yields CASSPNRALNYGYTF. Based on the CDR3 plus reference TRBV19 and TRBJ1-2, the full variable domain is DGGITQSPKYLFRKEGQNVTLSCEQNLNHDAMYWYRQDPGQGLRLIYYSQIVNDFQKGDIAEGYSVSREKKESFPLTVTSAQKNPTAFYLCASSPNRALNYGYTFGSGTRLTVV.

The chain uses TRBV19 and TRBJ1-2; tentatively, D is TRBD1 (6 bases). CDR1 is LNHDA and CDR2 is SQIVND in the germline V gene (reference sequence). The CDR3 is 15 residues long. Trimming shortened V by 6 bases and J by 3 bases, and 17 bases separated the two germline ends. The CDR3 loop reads CASSQTRTDYYGYTF. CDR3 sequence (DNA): TGTGCCAGTAGCCAAACCAGGACAGATTACTATGGCTACACCTTC.

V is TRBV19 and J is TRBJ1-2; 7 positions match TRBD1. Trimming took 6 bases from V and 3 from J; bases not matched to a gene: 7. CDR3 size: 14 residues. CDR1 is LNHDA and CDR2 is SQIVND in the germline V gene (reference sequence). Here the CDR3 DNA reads TGTGCCAGTAGGCACCAGGGGGAGGACTATGGCTACACCTTC. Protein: CASRHQGEDYGYTF. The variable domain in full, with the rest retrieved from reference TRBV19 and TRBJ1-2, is DGGITQSPKYLFRKEGQNVTLSCEQNLNHDAMYWYRQDPGQGLRLIYYSQIVNDFQKGDIAEGYSVSREKKESFPLTVTSAQKNPTAFYLCASRHQGEDYGYTFGSGTRLTVV.

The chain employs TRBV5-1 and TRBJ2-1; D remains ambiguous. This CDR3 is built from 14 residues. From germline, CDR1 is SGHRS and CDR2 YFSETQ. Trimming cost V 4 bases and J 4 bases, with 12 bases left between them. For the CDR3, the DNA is TGCGCCAGCAGCCCCGGTGGGTGGTACAATGAGCAGTTCTTC. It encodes CASSPGGWYNEQFF.

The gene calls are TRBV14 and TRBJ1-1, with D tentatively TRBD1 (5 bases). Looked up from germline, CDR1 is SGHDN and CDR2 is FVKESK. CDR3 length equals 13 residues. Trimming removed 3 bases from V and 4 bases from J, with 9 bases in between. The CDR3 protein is CASSQSDSTEAFF. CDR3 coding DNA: TGTGCCAGCAGCCAGAGCGACAGCACTGAAGCTTTCTTT.

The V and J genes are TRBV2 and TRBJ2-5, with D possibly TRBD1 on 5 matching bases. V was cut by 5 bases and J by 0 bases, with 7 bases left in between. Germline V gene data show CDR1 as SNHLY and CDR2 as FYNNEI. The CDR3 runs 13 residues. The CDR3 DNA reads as TGTGCCAGCAGTCGGACATACCAAGAGACCCAGTACTTC. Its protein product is CASSRTYQETQYF.

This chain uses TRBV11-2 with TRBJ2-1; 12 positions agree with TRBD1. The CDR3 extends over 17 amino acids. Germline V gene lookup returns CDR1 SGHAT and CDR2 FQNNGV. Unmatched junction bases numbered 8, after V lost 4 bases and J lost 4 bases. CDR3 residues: CASSYRDRGLLYNEQFF. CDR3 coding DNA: TGTGCCAGCAGCTACCGGGACAGGGGGCTTCTTTACAATGAGCAGTTCTTC.

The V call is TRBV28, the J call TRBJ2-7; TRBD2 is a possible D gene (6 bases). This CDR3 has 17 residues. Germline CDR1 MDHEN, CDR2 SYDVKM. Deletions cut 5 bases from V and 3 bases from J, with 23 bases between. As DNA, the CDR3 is TGTGCCAGCAGTATAAGACCCCGGGACGGGAGAGGCTACGAGCAGTACTTC. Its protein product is CASSIRPRDGRGYEQYF.

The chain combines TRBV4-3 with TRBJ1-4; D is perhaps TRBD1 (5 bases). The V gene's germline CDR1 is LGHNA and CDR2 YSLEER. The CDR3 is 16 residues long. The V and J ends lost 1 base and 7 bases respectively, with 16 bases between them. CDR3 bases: TGCGCCAGCAGCCAAGGGTCAGGGCAGGTGACTGAAAAACTGTTTTTT. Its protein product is CASSQGSGQVTEKLFF.